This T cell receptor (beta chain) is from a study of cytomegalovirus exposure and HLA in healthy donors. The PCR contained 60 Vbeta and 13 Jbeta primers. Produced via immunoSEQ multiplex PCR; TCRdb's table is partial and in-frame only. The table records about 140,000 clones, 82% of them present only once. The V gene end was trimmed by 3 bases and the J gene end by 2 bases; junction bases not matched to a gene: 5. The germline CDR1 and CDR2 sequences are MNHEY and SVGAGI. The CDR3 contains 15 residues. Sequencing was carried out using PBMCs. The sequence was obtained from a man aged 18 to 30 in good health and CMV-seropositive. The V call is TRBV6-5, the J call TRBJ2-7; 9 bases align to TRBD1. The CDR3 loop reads CASSYRTGAPYEQYF. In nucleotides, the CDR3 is TGTGCCAGCAGTTATCGGACAGGGGCCCCCTACGAGCAGTACTTC.